This T cell receptor (beta chain) derives from a study of blood T cell repertoires in COVID-19. Study information: The United States, Italy and Spain supplied acute and convalescent COVID-19 samples. T cells, B-cell-depleted T cells, or PBMCs supplied cDNA or gDNA.

Trimming took 2 bases from V and 2 from J, leaving 10 bases between them. The germline CDR1 and CDR2 sequences are MNHEY and SVGAGI. The CDR3 runs to 14 residues. The count of this clone is one. Authors' methods: Estimation of nucleated cell counts relied on the amplification of reference gene primers. Repertoires were generated with immunoSEQ multiplex PCR, while TCRdb's copy carries only in-frame clones and drops some. From that table come the V and J calls and clone size; the DNA was used to work out D and trimming. The sample shows hundreds of thousands of clones, more than 75% of them seen only once.

The chain recombines TRBV6-5 with TRBJ2-7, with D possibly matching TRBD1 (5 bases). Material: peripheral blood. The sequence came from a woman in her forties who had recovered from COVID-19. CDR3 region: CASSYTGDTYEQYF. CDR3 DNA sequence: TGTGCCAGCAGTTACACAGGTGATACCTACGAGCAGTACTTC.